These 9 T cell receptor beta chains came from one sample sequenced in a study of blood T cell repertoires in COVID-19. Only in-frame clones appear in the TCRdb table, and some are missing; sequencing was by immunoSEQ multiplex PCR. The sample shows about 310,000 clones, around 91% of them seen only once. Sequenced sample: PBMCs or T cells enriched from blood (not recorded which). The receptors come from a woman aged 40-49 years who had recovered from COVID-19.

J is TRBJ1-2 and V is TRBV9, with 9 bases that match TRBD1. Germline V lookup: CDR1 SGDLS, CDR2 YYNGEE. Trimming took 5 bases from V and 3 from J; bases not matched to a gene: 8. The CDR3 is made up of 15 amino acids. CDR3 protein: CASRQERTGDYGYTF. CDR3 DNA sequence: TGTGCCAGCAGGCAAGAAAGGACAGGGGACTATGGCTACACCTTC.

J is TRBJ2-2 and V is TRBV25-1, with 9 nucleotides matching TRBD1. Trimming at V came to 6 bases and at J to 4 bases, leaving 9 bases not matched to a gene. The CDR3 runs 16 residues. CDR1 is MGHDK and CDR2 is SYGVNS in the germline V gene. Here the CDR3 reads CASRATGGAGTGELFF. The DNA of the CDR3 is TGTGCCAGCAGAGCTACAGGGGGCGCAGGCACCGGGGAGCTGTTTTTT.

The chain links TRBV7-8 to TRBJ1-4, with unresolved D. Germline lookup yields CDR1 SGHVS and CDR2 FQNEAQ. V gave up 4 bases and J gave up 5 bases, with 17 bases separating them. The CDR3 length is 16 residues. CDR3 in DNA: TGTGCCAGCAGCTCTGGAGGGAGCCTTTGGAATGAAAAACTGTTTTTT. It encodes CASSSGGSLWNEKLFF.

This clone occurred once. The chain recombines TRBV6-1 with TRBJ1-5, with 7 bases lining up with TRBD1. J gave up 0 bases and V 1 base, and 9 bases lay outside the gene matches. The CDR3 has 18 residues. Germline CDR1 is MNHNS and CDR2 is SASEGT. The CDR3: CASSEGQGFLYSNQPQHF. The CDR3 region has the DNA TGTGCCAGCAGTGAAGGACAGGGCTTTCTTTATAGCAATCAGCCCCAGCATTTT.

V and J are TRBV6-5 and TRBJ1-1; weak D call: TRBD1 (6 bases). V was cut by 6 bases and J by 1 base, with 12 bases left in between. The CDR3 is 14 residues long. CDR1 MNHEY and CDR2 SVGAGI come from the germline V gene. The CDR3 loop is CASSPQGPNTEAFF. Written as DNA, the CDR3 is TGTGCCAGCAGCCCACAGGGCCCGAACACTGAAGCTTTCTTT.

The CDR3 DNA reads TGTGCCAGCAGTTTACCCGGGGGGAACAATCAGCCCCAGCATTTT. Protein sequence: CASSLPGGNNQPQHF. V gene TRBV28 combines with J gene TRBJ1-5; the D gene is possibly TRBD1 (5 bases). The length of the CDR3 is 15 residues. The germline V and J ends were trimmed by 2 bases and 3 bases, with 11 bases remaining between them. Germline V CDR1 and CDR2: MDHEN, SYDVKM.

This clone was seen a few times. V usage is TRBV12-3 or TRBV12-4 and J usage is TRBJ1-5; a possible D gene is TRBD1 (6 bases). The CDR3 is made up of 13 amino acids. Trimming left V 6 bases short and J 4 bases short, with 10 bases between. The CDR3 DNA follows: TGTGCCAGCAGCAGCACAGGGAATCAGCCCCAGCATTTT. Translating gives CASSSTGNQPQHF.

The CDR3: CASSPTSGRATGELFF. The DNA for the CDR3 is TGTGCCAGCAGCCCTACTAGCGGGAGAGCCACCGGGGAGCTGTTTTTT. This chain uses TRBV7-2 with TRBJ2-2, with 11 nucleotides matching TRBD2. The CDR3 consists of 16 residues. Trimming at V came to 5 bases and at J to 4 bases, leaving 6 bases not matched to a gene. The V gene's germline CDR1 is SGHTA and CDR2 FQGNSA.

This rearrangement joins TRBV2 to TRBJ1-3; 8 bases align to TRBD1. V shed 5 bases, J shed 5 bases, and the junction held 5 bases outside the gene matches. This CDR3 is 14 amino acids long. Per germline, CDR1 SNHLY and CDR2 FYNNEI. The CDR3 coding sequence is TGTGCCAGCAGTTCCCGGACAGGGCGAAACACCATATATTTT. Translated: CASSSRTGRNTIYF.